Following are 9 T cell receptor beta chains from one sample sequenced in a study of CD8 T cells in ankylosing spondylitis. TCRdb ran MiXCR on the 5' RACE reads and lists one entry per CDR3 protein. This sample has some 340,000 distinct CDR3 sequences, with about 14% found just once. Sequenced sample: blood, either unsorted or a sorted T cell fraction (not recorded which). These receptors all come from a male donor with ankylosing spondylitis or in good health (not recorded which).

The CDR3 is CASSLAHPTDTQYF. The CDR3 DNA follows: TGTGCCAGCAGCTTAGCTCATCCCACAGATACGCAGTATTTT. The rearrangement uses TRBV7-2 and TRBJ2-3; D uncertain. CDR3 length: 14 amino acids. The V end lost 0 bases, the J end lost 2 bases, and 6 bases lay between the germline ends. Germline-derived CDR1 and CDR2 are SGHTA and FQGNSA.

V is TRBV12-5 and J is TRBJ1-1; 7 bases fit TRBD1. Germline trimming cut 7 bases from V and 1 base from J; bases unmatched to any gene: 9. The CDR3 is 15 amino acids. Germline V lookup: CDR1 LGHNT, CDR2 FRNRAP. CDR3 amino acids: CASATEGAANTEAFF. The DNA of the CDR3 is TGTGCTAGTGCCACCGAGGGGGCAGCGAACACTGAAGCTTTCTTT.

This clonotype came up a few times. The chain employs TRBV2 and TRBJ2-7, with 7 positions matching TRBD1. The CDR3 loop spans 15 amino acids. Germline V CDR1 and CDR2: SNHLY, FYNNEI. J was trimmed by 8 bases and V by 5 bases; bases with no gene match: 15. The CDR3 DNA reads TGTGCCAGCAGTCTCACCACAGGGGATCCTAACAAGCAGTACTTC. Translating gives CASSLTTGDPNKQYF.

This chain uses TRBV29-1 with TRBJ2-1; tentatively, D is TRBD2 (6 bases). CDR1 is SQVTM, CDR2 ANQGSEA, per germline. V dropped 4 bases and J dropped 7 bases, with 17 bases sitting between them. This CDR3 is built from 14 residues. The chain's CDR3 is CSVAAGSSSNEQFF. For the CDR3, the DNA is TGCAGCGTTGCAGCGGGCTCAAGTTCAAATGAGCAGTTCTTC.

Only a few counts were recorded for this clonotype. The CDR3 is CSAVEPGASLRSEQFF. The CDR3 DNA is TGCAGTGCTGTCGAGCCCGGGGCATCTTTGAGAAGTGAGCAGTTCTTC. The chain links TRBV20-1 to TRBJ2-1; D assignment may be TRBD1 or TRBD2 (5 bases each). Deletions cut 5 bases from V and 9 bases from J, with 26 bases between. The CDR3 length is 16 residues. Germline V lookup: CDR1 DFQATT, CDR2 SNEGSKA (reference sequence).

The J gene is TRBJ2-7, the V gene TRBV27, with 7 nucleotides matching TRBD1. Looked up from germline, CDR1 is MNHEY and CDR2 is SMNVEV (reference sequence). The V segment lost 5 bases and the J segment 4 bases; nucleotides outside the gene matches: 5. The length of the CDR3 is 13 residues. The DNA of the CDR3 is TGTGCCAGCAGTCCCTCGGACAGGTACGAGCAGTACTTC. This gives the protein CASSPSDRYEQYF.

The chain couples TRBV5-1 to TRBJ2-2, with 12 bases fitting TRBD1. The ends lost 4 bases at V and 6 bases at J; junction bases unmatched: 7. CDR1 SGHRS and CDR2 YFSETQ come from the germline V gene. CDR3 length equals 16 residues. The CDR3 region has the DNA TGCGCCAGCAGCGGCGGGGGACAGGGGGCCCCCGGGGAGCTGTTTTTT. This gives the protein CASSGGGQGAPGELFF. Full variable domain (outside the CDR3, taken from reference TRBV5-1 and TRBJ2-2): KAGVTQTPRYLIKTRGQQVTLSCSPISGHRSVSWYQQTPGQGLQFLFEYFSETQRNKGNFPGRFSGRQFSNSRSEMNVSTLELGDSALYLCASSGGGQGAPGELFFGEGSRLTVL.

In this sample, this clonotype turned up many times. The chain carries TRBV12-3 or TRBV12-4 and TRBJ2-5; D is ambiguous. This CDR3 has 11 residues. The germline V and J ends were trimmed by 8 bases and 2 bases, with 6 bases remaining between them. CDR3 amino acids: CASGAQETQYF. CDR3 sequence (DNA): TGTGCCAGCGGTGCTCAAGAGACCCAGTACTTC.

This clonotype was observed at least ten times. The chain links TRBV4-1 to TRBJ1-1, with D possibly matching TRBD1 (6 bases). Germline V gene sequence: CDR1 MGHRA, CDR2 YSYEKL. Trimming removed 1 base at V and 1 base at J, with 13 bases between. The CDR3 runs 16 residues. The CDR3 coding sequence is TGCGCCAGCAGCCAAGGCGGGAGGGGGACGAACACTGAAGCTTTCTTT. This encodes CASSQGGRGTNTEAFF.